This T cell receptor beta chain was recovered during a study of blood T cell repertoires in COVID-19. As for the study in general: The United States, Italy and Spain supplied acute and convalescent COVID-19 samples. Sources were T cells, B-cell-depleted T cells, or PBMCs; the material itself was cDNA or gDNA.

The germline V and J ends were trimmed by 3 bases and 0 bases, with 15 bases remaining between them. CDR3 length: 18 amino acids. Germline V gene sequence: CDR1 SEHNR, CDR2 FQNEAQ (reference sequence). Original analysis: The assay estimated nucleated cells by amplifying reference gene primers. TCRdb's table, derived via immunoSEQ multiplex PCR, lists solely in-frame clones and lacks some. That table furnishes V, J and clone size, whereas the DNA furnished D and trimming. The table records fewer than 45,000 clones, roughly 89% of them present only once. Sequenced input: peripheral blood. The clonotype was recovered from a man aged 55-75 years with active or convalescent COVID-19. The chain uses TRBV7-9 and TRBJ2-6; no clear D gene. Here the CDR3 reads CASSFQPGRSSGANVLTF. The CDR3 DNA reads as TGTGCCAGCAGCTTTCAACCTGGCAGATCCTCTGGGGCCAACGTCCTGACTTTC.